What follows describes a single T cell receptor (beta chain). Clones were read by immunoSEQ multiplex PCR, and TCRdb kept only the in-frame ones, dropping some. The data show roughly 180,000 clones, roughly nine tenths seen once. The data originate from a study of T cell responses to AZD1222 COVID-19 vaccine. The CDR3 totals 14 residues. Germline values: CDR1 MNHNS, CDR2 SASEGT. Trimming took off 1 base at V and 7 bases at J, with 11 bases between the two ends. This sequence was found in an adult in good health. The chain links TRBV6-1 to TRBJ2-1; D may be TRBD1 or TRBD2 (5 bases each). The sample in question was peripheral blood, obtained on day 0 of AZD1222 vaccination. The CDR3 bases are TGTGCCAGCAGTGAAGGGGGCAGGGAGAATGAGCAGTTCTTC. It translates to CASSEGGRENEQFF.